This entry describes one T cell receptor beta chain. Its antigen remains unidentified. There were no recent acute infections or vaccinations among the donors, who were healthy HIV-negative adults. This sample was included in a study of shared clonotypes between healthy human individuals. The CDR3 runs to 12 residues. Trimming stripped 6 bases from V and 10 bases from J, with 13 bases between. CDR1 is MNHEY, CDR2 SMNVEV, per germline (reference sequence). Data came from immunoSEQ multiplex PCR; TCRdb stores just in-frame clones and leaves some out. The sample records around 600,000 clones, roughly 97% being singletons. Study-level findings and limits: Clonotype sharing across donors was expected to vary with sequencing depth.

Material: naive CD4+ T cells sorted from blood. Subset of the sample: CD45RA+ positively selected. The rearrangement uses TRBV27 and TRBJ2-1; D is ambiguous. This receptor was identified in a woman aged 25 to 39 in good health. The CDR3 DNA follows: TGTGCCAGCAGCTACAGTCGGCGCGAGCAGTTCTTC. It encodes CASSYSRREQFF.